This T cell receptor beta chain emerged from a study of blood T cell repertoires in COVID-19. Study-level information: T cells, B-cell-depleted T cells, or PBMCs supplied cDNA or gDNA.

Germline V gene data show CDR1 as SGHDT and CDR2 as YYEEEE. V gave up 3 bases and J gave up 4 bases, with 14 bases separating them. The CDR3 runs 15 residues. Authors' processing steps: Reference gene primer amplification in the assay estimated nucleated cell counts. Profiling relied on immunoSEQ multiplex PCR, and the TCRdb table lists in-frame clones only, not all of them. V and J calls and clone size follow that table, whereas D and trimming were derived from the DNA. Of 250,000 to 350,000 clones in the sample, roughly 90% are singletons; the top ten hold about 12%. The clonotype originates from a woman aged 60 to 75 with acute or convalescent COVID-19. This chain links TRBV5-6 with TRBJ1-5, with a possible D match to TRBD1 (5 bases). Sequenced sample: peripheral blood. This CDR3 is CASSSWGLPNQPQHF. CDR3 coding DNA: TGTGCCAGCAGCTCGTGGGGCCTTCCGAATCAGCCCCAGCATTTT. The entire variable domain, with the rest obtained from reference TRBV5-6 and TRBJ1-5, is as follows: DAGVTQSPTHLIKTRGQQVTLRCSPKSGHDTVSWYQQALGQGPQFIFQYYEEEERQRGNFPDRFSGHQFPNYSSELNVNALLLGDSALYLCASSSWGLPNQPQHFGDGTRLSIL.